The rows below give T cell receptor beta chains drawn from one sample of a study of blood T cell repertoires in COVID-19. Profiling relied on immunoSEQ multiplex PCR, and the TCRdb table lists in-frame clones only, not all of them. Here the sample spans 250,000 to 300,000 clones, more than 70% being singletons. Source material: peripheral blood. The origin of the receptors is a woman in her 30s who had recovered from COVID-19. Both conserved end residues are part of each CDR3. A D gene is named only where the DNA matches it firmly. Part of the rows lack a size; the others show once, few, many or a class for expanded clones.

D,size,J,V,CDR3,DNA
.,.,TRBJ1-4,TRBV11-2,CASTLTGEGEKLFF,TGTGCCAGCACCCTGACCGGGGAAGGTGAAAAACTGTTTTTT
.,.,TRBJ2-5,TRBV25-1,CASSPRSQETQYF,TGTGCCAGCAGTCCCAGGTCCCAAGAGACCCAGTACTTC
.,.,TRBJ1-2,TRBV2,CASNLGQLNYGYTF,TGTGCCAGTAACTTGGGGCAGCTTAACTATGGCTACACCTTC
TRBD1,.,TRBJ1-2,TRBV15,CATSRVGDRGNYGYTF,TGTGCCACCAGCAGAGTTGGGGACAGGGGTAACTATGGCTACACCTTC
TRBD2,.,TRBJ2-1,TRBV4-1,CASSQVILPTSGLSYNEQFF,TGCGCCAGCAGCCAAGTCATCCTCCCCACTAGCGGACTCTCCTACAATGAGCAGTTCTTC
TRBD2,.,TRBJ2-1,TRBV24-1,CATSDAAVTSGGLNEQFF,TGTGCCACCAGTGACGCAGCCGTGACTAGCGGGGGCCTCAATGAGCAGTTCTTC
TRBD1,.,TRBJ2-5,TRBV19,CASSPGDRDGVQETQYF,TGTGCCAGTAGTCCTGGGGACAGGGACGGGGTCCAAGAGACCCAGTACTTC
.,.,TRBJ1-2,TRBV6-2/TRBV6-3,CASSNTGNYGYTF,TGTGCCAGCAGTAATACAGGGAACTATGGCTACACCTTC
.,.,TRBJ1-5,TRBV5-5,CASSLEGGRGGQPQHF,TGTGCCAGCAGCTTGGAAGGTGGCAGGGGTGGTCAGCCCCAGCATTTT
.,.,TRBJ1-4,TRBV7-2,CASSQQAGFNEKLFF,TGTGCCAGCAGCCAGCAGGCAGGGTTTAATGAAAAACTGTTTTTT
TRBD2,.,TRBJ2-2,TRBV28,CASSVLAGGLIGELFF,TGTGCCAGCAGTGTCTTAGCGGGGGGGTTAATCGGGGAGCTGTTTTTT
.,.,TRBJ1-1,TRBV29-1,CSVGDIGMNTEAFF,TGCAGCGTTGGGGACATCGGAATGAACACTGAAGCTTTCTTT
TRBD1,.,TRBJ1-4,TRBV30,CAWKMTGGSKLFF,TGTGCCTGGAAGATGACAGGGGGTAGCAAACTGTTTTTT
TRBD2,.,TRBJ2-5,TRBV10-3,CAISVGSGGIQETQYF,TGTGCCATCAGTGTCGGTAGCGGGGGGATCCAAGAGACCCAGTACTTC
TRBD2,.,TRBJ2-1,TRBV29-1,CSDLLADSYNEQFF,TGCAGCGACCTACTAGCGGATTCCTACAATGAGCAGTTCTTC
.,.,TRBJ2-2,TRBV15,CATSSDRTIVAGELFF,TGTGCCACCAGCAGTGACCGGACTATCGTCGCCGGGGAGCTGTTTTTT
.,once,TRBJ1-2,TRBV20-1,CSASHEQGGSNYGYTF,TGCAGTGCTAGTCATGAACAGGGAGGGTCTAACTATGGCTACACCTTC
.,.,TRBJ2-1,TRBV4-1,CASSQDGGGSYNEQFF,TGCGCCAGCAGCCAAGATGGGGGAGGCTCCTACAATGAGCAGTTCTTC
.,.,TRBJ2-5,TRBV5-4,CASSFSQALQETQYF,TGTGCCAGCAGCTTCAGTCAGGCACTTCAAGAGACCCAGTACTTC
.,.,TRBJ2-7,TRBV12-3/TRBV12-4,CASRPWSSYEQYF,TGTGCCAGCAGGCCTTGGAGCTCCTACGAGCAGTACTTC
.,.,TRBJ2-6,TRBV11-3,CASSFAGTESSGANVLTF,TGTGCCAGCAGCTTTGCCGGGACTGAGTCCTCTGGGGCCAACGTCCTGACTTTC
.,.,TRBJ1-6,TRBV4-3,CASSQDGWGGLNSPLHF,TGCGCCAGCAGCCAAGATGGCTGGGGGGGGCTCAATTCACCCCTCCACTTT
TRBD1,.,TRBJ2-7,TRBV7-6,CASSLGQGSSYEQYF,TGTGCCAGCAGCCTTGGACAGGGGAGCTCCTACGAGCAGTACTTC
.,.,TRBJ1-3,TRBV5-6,CASSLQVAGNTIYF,TGTGCCAGCAGCTTACAGGTAGCTGGAAACACCATATATTTT
.,.,TRBJ2-5,TRBV14,CASSQGEGTHQETQYF,TGTGCCAGCAGCCAAGGAGAGGGCACCCACCAAGAGACCCAGTACTTC
TRBD2,few,TRBJ2-3,TRBV6-5,CASTQRGGTDTQYF,TGTGCCAGCACCCAGCGGGGCGGGACAGATACGCAGTATTTT
.,once,TRBJ1-5,TRBV29-1,CSVETGNQPQHF,TGCAGCGTGGAGACAGGCAATCAGCCCCAGCATTTT
.,.,TRBJ1-2,TRBV28,CASNLGPGTRGSGYTF,TGTGCCAGCAACTTAGGCCCCGGGACCAGGGGCTCTGGCTACACCTTC
.,.,TRBJ1-3,TRBV28,CASRQGDSGNTIYF,TGTGCCAGCAGACAAGGAGATTCTGGAAACACCATATATTTT
.,.,TRBJ2-2,TRBV21-1,CASRSALGGETGELFF,TGTGCCAGCAGGAGTGCTCTAGGGGGCGAAACCGGGGAGCTGTTTTTT
TRBD1,.,TRBJ1-5,TRBV24-1,CATGDRVQGNQPQHF,TGTGCCACCGGAGACAGGGTTCAAGGCAATCAGCCCCAGCATTTT
TRBD2,.,TRBJ2-7,TRBV5-1,CASSRNGEGSYEQYF,TGCGCCAGCAGCCGAAACGGGGAGGGCTCCTACGAGCAGTACTTC
.,once,TRBJ1-5,TRBV19,CASQIRDSNQPQHF,TGTGCCAGTCAAATCAGGGATAGCAATCAGCCCCAGCATTTT